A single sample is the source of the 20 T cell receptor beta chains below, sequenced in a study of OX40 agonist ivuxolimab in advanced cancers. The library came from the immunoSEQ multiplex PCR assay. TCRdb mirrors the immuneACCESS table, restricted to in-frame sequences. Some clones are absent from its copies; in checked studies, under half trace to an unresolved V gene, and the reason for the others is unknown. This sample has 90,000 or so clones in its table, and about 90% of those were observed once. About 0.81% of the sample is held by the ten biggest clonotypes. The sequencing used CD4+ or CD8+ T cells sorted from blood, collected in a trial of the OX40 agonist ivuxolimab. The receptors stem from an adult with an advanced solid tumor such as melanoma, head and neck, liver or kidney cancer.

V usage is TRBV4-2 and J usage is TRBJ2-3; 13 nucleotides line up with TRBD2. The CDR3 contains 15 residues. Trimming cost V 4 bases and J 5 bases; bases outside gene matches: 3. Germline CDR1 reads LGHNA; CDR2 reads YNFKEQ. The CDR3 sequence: CASSPRTSGRDTQYF. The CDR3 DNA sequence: TGTGCCAGCAGCCCTAGGACTAGCGGGAGAGATACGCAGTATTTT.

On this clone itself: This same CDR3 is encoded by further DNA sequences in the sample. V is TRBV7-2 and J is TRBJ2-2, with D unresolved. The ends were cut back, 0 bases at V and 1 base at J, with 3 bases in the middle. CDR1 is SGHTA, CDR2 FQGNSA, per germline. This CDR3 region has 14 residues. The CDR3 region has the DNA TGTGCCAGCAGCTTAGCGGGGAACACCGGGGAGCTGTTTTTT. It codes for CASSLAGNTGELFF.

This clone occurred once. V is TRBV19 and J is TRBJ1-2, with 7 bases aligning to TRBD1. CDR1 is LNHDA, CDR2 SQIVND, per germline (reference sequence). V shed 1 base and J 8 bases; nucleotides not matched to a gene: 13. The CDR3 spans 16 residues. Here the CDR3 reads CASSIVRTGSSLGYTF. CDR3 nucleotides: TGTGCCAGTAGTATAGTTCGGACAGGTTCTAGTCTCGGCTACACCTTC.

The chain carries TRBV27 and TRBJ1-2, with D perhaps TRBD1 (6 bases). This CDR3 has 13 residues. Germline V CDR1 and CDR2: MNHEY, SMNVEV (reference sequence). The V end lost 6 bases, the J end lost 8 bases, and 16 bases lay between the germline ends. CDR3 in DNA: TGTGCCAGCAGACTACAGGGTTCACGGGGCTACACCTTC. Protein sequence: CASRLQGSRGYTF.

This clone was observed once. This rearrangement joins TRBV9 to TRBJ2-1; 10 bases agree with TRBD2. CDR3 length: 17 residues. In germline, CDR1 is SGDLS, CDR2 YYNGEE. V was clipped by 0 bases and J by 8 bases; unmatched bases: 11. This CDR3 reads CASSVGTASGSGHEQFF. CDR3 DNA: TGTGCCAGCAGCGTAGGAACGGCTAGCGGGAGTGGCCATGAGCAGTTCTTC.

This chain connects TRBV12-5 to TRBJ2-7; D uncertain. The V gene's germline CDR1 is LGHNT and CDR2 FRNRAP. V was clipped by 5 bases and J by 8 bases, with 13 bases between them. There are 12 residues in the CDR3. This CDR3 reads CASGPEMVKQYF. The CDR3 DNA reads TGTGCTAGTGGTCCCGAGATGGTGAAGCAGTACTTC.

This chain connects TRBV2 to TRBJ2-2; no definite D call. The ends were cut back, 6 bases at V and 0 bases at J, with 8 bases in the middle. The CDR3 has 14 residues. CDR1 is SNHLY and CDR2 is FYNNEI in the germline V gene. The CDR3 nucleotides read TGTGCCAGCAGACCACCGACGAACACCGGGGAGCTGTTTTTT. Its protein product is CASRPPTNTGELFF.

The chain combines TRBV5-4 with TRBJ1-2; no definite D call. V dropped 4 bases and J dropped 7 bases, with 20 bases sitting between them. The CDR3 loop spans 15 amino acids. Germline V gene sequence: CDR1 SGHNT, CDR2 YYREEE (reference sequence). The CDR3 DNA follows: TGTGCCAGCAGCGGCCAGGTTTGGTCCCGCGGTGGCTACACCTTC. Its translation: CASSGQVWSRGGYTF.

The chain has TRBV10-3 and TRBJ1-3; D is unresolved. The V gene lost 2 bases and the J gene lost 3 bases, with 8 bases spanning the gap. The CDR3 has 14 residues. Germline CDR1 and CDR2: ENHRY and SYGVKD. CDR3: CAISEDRVGNTIYF. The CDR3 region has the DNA TGTGCCATCAGTGAGGATAGGGTTGGAAACACCATATATTTT.

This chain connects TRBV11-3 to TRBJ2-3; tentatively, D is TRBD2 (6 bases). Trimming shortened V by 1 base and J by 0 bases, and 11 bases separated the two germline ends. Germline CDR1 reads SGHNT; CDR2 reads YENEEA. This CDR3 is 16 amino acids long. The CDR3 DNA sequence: TGTGCCAGCAGCTTAGGGGTAGCGGCTAGCACAGATACGCAGTATTTT. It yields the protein CASSLGVAASTDTQYF. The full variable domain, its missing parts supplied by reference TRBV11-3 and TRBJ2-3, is EAGVVQSPRYKIIEKKQPVAFWCNPISGHNTLYWYLQNLGQGPELLIRYENEEAVDDSQLPKDRFSAERLKGVDSTLKIQPAELGDSAVYLCASSLGVAASTDTQYFGPGTRLTVL.

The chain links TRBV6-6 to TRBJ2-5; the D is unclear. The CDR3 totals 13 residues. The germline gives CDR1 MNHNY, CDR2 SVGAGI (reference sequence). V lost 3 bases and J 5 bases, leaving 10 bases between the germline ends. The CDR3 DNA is TGTGCCAGCAGTTATAACAGTTACGAGACCCAGTACTTC. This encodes CASSYNSYETQYF.

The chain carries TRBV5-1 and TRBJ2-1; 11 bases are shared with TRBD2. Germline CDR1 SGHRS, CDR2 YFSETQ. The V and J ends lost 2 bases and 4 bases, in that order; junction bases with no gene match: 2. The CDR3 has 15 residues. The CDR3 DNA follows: TGCGCCAGCAGCTTTGGGACTAGCGGTTACAATGAGCAGTTCTTC. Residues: CASSFGTSGYNEQFF.

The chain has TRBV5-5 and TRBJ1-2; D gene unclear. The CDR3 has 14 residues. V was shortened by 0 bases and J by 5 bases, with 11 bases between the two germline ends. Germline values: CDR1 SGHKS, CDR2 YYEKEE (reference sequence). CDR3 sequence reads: CASSLGGDAYGYTF. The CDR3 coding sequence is TGTGCCAGCAGCTTGGGTGGGGATGCTTATGGCTACACCTTC.

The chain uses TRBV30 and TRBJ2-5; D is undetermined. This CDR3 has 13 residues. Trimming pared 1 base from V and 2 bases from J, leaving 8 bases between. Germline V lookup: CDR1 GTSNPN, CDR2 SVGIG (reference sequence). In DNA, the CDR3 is TGTGCCTGGAGTGGGAACCCGCAAGAGACCCAGTACTTC. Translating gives CAWSGNPQETQYF.

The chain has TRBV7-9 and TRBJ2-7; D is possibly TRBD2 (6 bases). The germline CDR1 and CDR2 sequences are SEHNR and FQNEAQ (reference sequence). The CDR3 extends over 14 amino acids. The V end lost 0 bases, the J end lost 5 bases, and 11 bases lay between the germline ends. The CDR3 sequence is CASSLAGGNNEQYF. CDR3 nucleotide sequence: TGTGCCAGCAGCTTAGCGGGGGGAAACAACGAGCAGTACTTC. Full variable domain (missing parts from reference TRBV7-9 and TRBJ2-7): DTGVSQNPRHKITKRGQNVTFRCDPISEHNRLYWYRQTLGQGPEFLTYFQNEAQLEKSRLLSDRFSAERPKGSFSTLEIQRTEQGDSAMYLCASSLAGGNNEQYFGPGTRLTVT.

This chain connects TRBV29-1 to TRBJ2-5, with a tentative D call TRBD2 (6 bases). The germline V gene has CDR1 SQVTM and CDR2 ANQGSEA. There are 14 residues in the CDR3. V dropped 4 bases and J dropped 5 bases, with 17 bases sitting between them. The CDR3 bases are TGCAGCGTTGTCGTAGCGGTACGGGGGGAGACCCAGTACTTC. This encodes CSVVVAVRGETQYF.

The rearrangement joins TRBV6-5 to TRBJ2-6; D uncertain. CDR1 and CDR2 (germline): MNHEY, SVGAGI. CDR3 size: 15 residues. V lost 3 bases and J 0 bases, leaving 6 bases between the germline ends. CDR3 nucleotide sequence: TGTGCCAGCAGTTATTTTTACTCTGGGGCCAACGTCCTGACTTTC. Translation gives CASSYFYSGANVLTF.

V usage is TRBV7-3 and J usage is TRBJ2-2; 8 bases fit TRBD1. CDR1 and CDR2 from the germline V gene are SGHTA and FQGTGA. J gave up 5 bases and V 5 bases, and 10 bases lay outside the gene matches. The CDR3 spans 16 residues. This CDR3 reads CASSPFQGARTGELFF. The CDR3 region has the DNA TGTGCCAGCAGCCCTTTCCAGGGGGCTAGGACCGGGGAGCTGTTTTTT.

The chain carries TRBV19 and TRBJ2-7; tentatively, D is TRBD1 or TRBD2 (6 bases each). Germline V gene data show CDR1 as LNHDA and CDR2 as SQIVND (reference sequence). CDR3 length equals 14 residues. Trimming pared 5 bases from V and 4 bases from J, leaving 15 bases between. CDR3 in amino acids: CASSPPQGRYEQYF. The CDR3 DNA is TGTGCCAGTAGTCCCCCGCAGGGGAGGTACGAGCAGTACTTC.

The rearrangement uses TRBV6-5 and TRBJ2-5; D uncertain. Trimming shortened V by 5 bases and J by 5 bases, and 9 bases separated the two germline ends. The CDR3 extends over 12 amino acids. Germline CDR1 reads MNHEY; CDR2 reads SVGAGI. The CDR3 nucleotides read TGTGCCAGCAGTCAGGTCGGGGAGACCCAGTACTTC. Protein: CASSQVGETQYF.